This TCR beta chain was documented in a study of neurological immune-mediated disorders. TCRdb processed the 5' RACE reads anew with MiXCR; each CDR3 protein has one entry. The sample has tens of thousands of distinct CDR3 sequences; around 3.7% are singletons. This clonotype was detected many times. The unsorted libraries had their origin in 2 million PBMCs stored at -80 C. This CDR3 region has 13 residues. J is TRBJ2-2 and V is TRBV3-2; the table's D call, TRBD1, was not checked against the DNA. TRBV3-2 is classified as a pseudogene. This receptor was identified in a man aged 35 to 55 with multiple sclerosis. Sequenced material: PBMCs. CDR3 DNA: TGTGCCAGCAGCGCAGGGGTAACCGGGGAGCTGTTTTTT. This sequence encodes CASSAGVTGELFF.